These T cell receptor beta chains were read from a single sample in a study of T cells in Graves' hyperthyroidism and ophthalmopathy. MiXCR, run by TCRdb on the multiplex PCR reads, gives a single entry per CDR3 protein. The repertoire holds hundreds of thousands of distinct CDR3 sequences, with approximately 44% as singletons. Source material: peripheral blood or thyroid tissue (not recorded which). All receptors derive from a woman between 18 and 29 years old with Graves' hyperthyroidism. CDR3s include the opening cysteine and the closing phenylalanine or tryptophan. The order of the fields is V gene, CDR3 protein.

v_gene: TRBV14
CDR3aa: CASSQAGQGIYEQYF

v_gene: TRBV24-1
CDR3aa: CATSDVRDGGGNTIYF

v_gene: TRBV6-5
CDR3aa: CASSYGLAGAGETQYF

v_gene: TRBV2
CDR3aa: CASSPRAGRPNYGYTF

v_gene: TRBV7-2
CDR3aa: CASSLGGQGQFQETQYF

v_gene: TRBV5-1
CDR3aa: CASSLASGGHEQYF

v_gene: TRBV11-3
CDR3aa: CASSVGVTGELFF

v_gene: TRBV2
CDR3aa: CASSFSQGASTEAFF

v_gene: TRBV7-9
CDR3aa: CASSQVILENSPLHF

v_gene: TRBV7-9
CDR3aa: CASSLAVGGQLFF

v_gene: TRBV13
CDR3aa: CASSLARGEPQHF

v_gene: TRBV2
CDR3aa: CASSPDWGKETQYF

v_gene: TRBV2
CDR3aa: CASLNPGTQNEKLFF

v_gene: TRBV2
CDR3aa: CASSEIRTGDYGYTF

v_gene: TRBV9
CDR3aa: CASSRRTQNYEQYF

v_gene: TRBV7-2
CDR3aa: CASSPGREGPSSYNSPLHF

v_gene: TRBV29-1
CDR3aa: CSVRTGDYGYTF

v_gene: TRBV10-3
CDR3aa: CAISVGDGDSPLHF

v_gene: TRBV18
CDR3aa: CASSPYGLAEETQYF

v_gene: TRBV29-1
CDR3aa: CSVGYSVSSYEQYF

v_gene: TRBV5-1
CDR3aa: CASSFSTGAQETQYF

v_gene: TRBV24-1
CDR3aa: CATSDPGVDYGYTF

v_gene: TRBV10-2
CDR3aa: CASSDHSPAGSPLHF

v_gene: TRBV24-1
CDR3aa: CATIGDAVHSYEQYF

v_gene: TRBV15
CDR3aa: CATSRPGTGEETQYF

v_gene: TRBV6-1
CDR3aa: CASSRKPEAEAFF

v_gene: TRBV9
CDR3aa: CASSTTGTGGREETQYF

v_gene: TRBV4-2
CDR3aa: CASSNRGGQETQYF

v_gene: TRBV19
CDR3aa: CASMRTSGYEQYF

v_gene: TRBV7-3
CDR3aa: CASSPAGEDNSPLHF

v_gene: TRBV24-1
CDR3aa: CATSELSGSIGETQYF

v_gene: TRBV5-1
CDR3aa: CASSTGLAGGSRYF

v_gene: TRBV11-2
CDR3aa: CASSSPSTGTGYGYTF

v_gene: TRBV29-1
CDR3aa: CSVVAGFYEQYF

v_gene: TRBV29-1
CDR3aa: CSVGRTTTNEKLFF

v_gene: TRBV19
CDR3aa: CASSIEAGRNQPQHF

v_gene: TRBV7-9
CDR3aa: CASSPRVAGATQYF

v_gene: TRBV9
CDR3aa: CASSRGLVAFQETQYF

v_gene: TRBV25-1
CDR3aa: CARVDRNYGYTF

v_gene: TRBV7-3
CDR3aa: CASSQRTSLPGELFF

v_gene: TRBV19
CDR3aa: CASSISSGGTYEQYF

v_gene: TRBV12-3/TRBV12-4
CDR3aa: CASSVHGTWNTEAFF

v_gene: TRBV29-1
CDR3aa: CSVEGPGNTIYF

v_gene: TRBV2
CDR3aa: CASSATAYSNQPQHF

v_gene: TRBV20-1
CDR3aa: CSAAGLPNQPQHF

v_gene: TRBV25-1
CDR3aa: CATDGEGGRLFF

v_gene: TRBV7-2
CDR3aa: CASSLAGPEAFF

v_gene: TRBV7-8
CDR3aa: CASSLARSDTQYF

v_gene: TRBV29-1
CDR3aa: CSVEGLTGEQGGNEKLFF